A selection of T cell receptor beta chains follows, all from one sample in a study of molecular identifiers for immune sequencing clone quantification. TCRdb reprocessed the PCR reads via MiXCR and lists one record per CDR3 protein. The sample lists 8,500 to 11,000 distinct CDR3 sequences, around a fifth occurring once. Sequenced: naive CD8+ T cells from blood, with Jurkat cell RNA spiked in. These TCRs come from a human donor in good health. Some libraries in this study had Jurkat cell RNA spiked in. Each CDR3 is given with its conserved first and last residue. A D gene is named only where the DNA matches it firmly. Not every row has a clone size; where given, it reads once, few, many or a size class.

v_call	j_call	d_call	clone_size	cdr3_aa	cdr3_nt
TRBV5-1	TRBJ2-1	TRBD2	few	CASSWAGGGAEQFF	TGCGCCAGCAGCTGGGCGGGGGGGGGGGCTGAGCAGTTCTTC
TRBV27	TRBJ1-1	TRBD1	medium-sized	CASSLGGTGLENTEAFF	TGTGCCAGCAGTTTAGGAGGGACAGGGCTGGAGAACACTGAAGCTTTCTTT
TRBV5-1	TRBJ2-1	TRBD2	medium-sized	CASSFTLAGPIYNEQFF	TGCGCCAGCAGCTTTACGCTAGCGGGACCTATCTACAATGAGCAGTTCTTC
TRBV29-1	TRBJ2-7	NA	NA	CSVAYSHSSYEQYF	TGCAGCGTTGCTTATAGCCATAGCTCCTACGAGCAGTACTTC
TRBV27	TRBJ2-1	TRBD2	NA	CASGLGTSGTRHNEQFF	TGTGCCAGCGGATTGGGGACTAGCGGGACACGGCACAATGAGCAGTTCTTC
TRBV6-5	TRBJ2-7	NA	many	CASSQSLGYEQYF	TGTGCCAGCAGTCAATCATTAGGGTACGAGCAGTACTTC
TRBV4-2	TRBJ2-2	NA	NA	CASSQTRSLNTGELFF	TGTGCCAGCAGCCAAACCCGCAGCCTGAACACCGGGGAGCTGTTTTTT
TRBV27	TRBJ2-2	NA	many	CASRDGMMQELFF	TGTGCCAGCAGGGACGGAATGATGCAGGAGCTGTTTTTT
TRBV5-1	TRBJ1-6	TRBD1	many	CASSYTPGQGNSPLHF	TGCGCCAGCAGCTACACACCGGGACAGGGTAATTCACCCCTCCACTTT
TRBV27	TRBJ2-7	TRBD2	many	CASGLAAYEQYF	TGTGCCAGTGGACTAGCAGCCTACGAGCAGTACTTC
TRBV30	TRBJ2-4	NA	medium-sized	CAWSGLAGVKNIQYF	TGTGCCTGGAGTGGGTTAGCAGGAGTCAAAAACATTCAGTACTTC
TRBV24-1	TRBJ1-2	NA	many	CATSESNYGYTF	TGTGCCACCAGTGAATCTAACTATGGCTACACCTTC
TRBV2	TRBJ1-5	TRBD1	many	CASTEQGGARQPQHF	TGTGCCAGCACCGAACAGGGGGGGGCCCGTCAGCCCCAGCATTTT
TRBV5-1	TRBJ2-7	NA	medium-sized	CASSLEGSSYEQYF	TGCGCCAGCAGCTTGGAGGGCAGCTCCTACGAGCAGTACTTC
TRBV29-1	TRBJ1-2	NA	NA	CSVAGEGGGHTF	TGCAGCGTTGCAGGGGAAGGAGGTGGCCACACCTTC
TRBV7-9	TRBJ2-2	NA	medium-sized	CASSQGSIGELFF	TGTGCCAGCAGCCAAGGATCTATCGGGGAGCTGTTTTTT
TRBV5-4	TRBJ1-2	TRBD1	few	CASSVGTGGPNYGYTF	TGTGCCAGCAGCGTTGGGACAGGGGGTCCCAACTATGGCTACACCTTC
TRBV27	TRBJ1-5	NA	medium-sized	CATISGGNQPQHF	TGTGCCACCATATCGGGGGGAAATCAGCCCCAGCATTTT